The 10 T cell receptor beta chains below were found in one sample sequenced in a study of blood T cell repertoires in COVID-19. Repertoires were generated with immunoSEQ multiplex PCR, while TCRdb's copy carries only in-frame clones and drops some. The sample lists 390,000 or so clones, around 87% occurring once. What was sequenced was peripheral blood. Every receptor here comes from a man aged 18 to 30 with active or convalescent COVID-19.

This clone was seen a few times. The chain combines TRBV7-9 with TRBJ2-3, with TRBD2 matching over 10 bases. The ends lost 4 bases at V and 0 bases at J; junction bases unmatched: 4. In germline, CDR1 is SEHNR, CDR2 FQNEAQ (reference sequence). The CDR3 has 16 residues. The CDR3 sequence is CASSYGLAESTDTQYF. DNA for the CDR3: TGTGCCAGCAGCTACGGACTAGCGGAAAGCACAGATACGCAGTATTTT.

The chain is built from TRBV6-5 and TRBJ2-3; the match to TRBD1 covers 7 bases. Unmatched junction bases numbered 5, after V lost 2 bases and J lost 0 bases. This CDR3 comprises 16 residues. Germline CDR1 reads MNHEY; CDR2 reads SVGAGI. Here the CDR3 DNA reads TGTGCCAGCAGTTACGGCAGGGGGATAAGCACAGATACGCAGTATTTT. Its translation is CASSYGRGISTDTQYF.

This clone was observed a handful of times. V and J are TRBV19 and TRBJ1-1; possibly TRBD1 for D (5 bases). The CDR3 length is 15 residues. Germline CDR1 is LNHDA and CDR2 is SQIVND (reference sequence). Trimming stripped 3 bases from V and 1 base from J, with 12 bases between. The CDR3 DNA is TGTGCCAGTAGTATGGGACTTCAGAGGAACACTGAAGCTTTCTTT. It codes for CASSMGLQRNTEAFF.

The rearrangement uses TRBV6-5 and TRBJ1-1; TRBD1 matches at 8 bases. CDR3 size: 13 residues. Germline V CDR1 and CDR2: MNHEY, SVGAGI. V lost 5 bases and J lost 4; bases outside the gene matches: 3. The CDR3 sequence is CASSLDRVTEAFF. CDR3 nucleotides: TGTGCCAGCAGTCTGGACAGGGTCACTGAAGCTTTCTTT.

The rearrangement links TRBV9 to TRBJ1-1; D gene uncertain. CDR1 SGDLS and CDR2 YYNGEE come from the germline V gene. The CDR3 spans 13 residues. The germline V and J ends were trimmed by 1 base and 2 bases, with 6 bases remaining between them. CDR3 in DNA: TGTGCCAGCAGCGTAAAGAGTAACACTGAAGCTTTCTTT. Protein sequence: CASSVKSNTEAFF.

J is TRBJ1-2 and V is TRBV9, with D unclear. Deletions cut 5 bases from V and 4 bases from J, with 27 bases between. The CDR3 sequence is 18 residues long. Germline-derived CDR1 and CDR2 are SGDLS and YYNGEE. CDR3 loop: CASSRRAGIGSYFYGYTF. CDR3 nucleotide sequence: TGTGCCAGCAGTCGTAGAGCGGGTATAGGCAGTTATTTCTATGGCTACACCTTC.

This clone was recorded only once. V and J are TRBV4-3 and TRBJ2-2; TRBD1 matches 9 bases. The CDR3 is 16 residues long. J gave up 7 bases and V 4 bases, and 10 bases lay outside the gene matches. Germline CDR1 reads LGHNA; CDR2 reads YSLEER. The CDR3 sequence is CASSPLTGQGIGELFF. CDR3 sequence (DNA): TGCGCCAGCAGCCCGTTAACGGGACAGGGTATCGGGGAGCTGTTTTTT.

The rearrangement joins TRBV3-1 (or the pseudogene TRBV3-2) to TRBJ1-2, with D perhaps matching TRBD1 (5 bases). The V end was cut by 3 bases, the J end by 8 bases, with 13 bases between. CDR1 LGHDT and CDR2 YNNKEL come from the germline V gene (reference sequence). The CDR3 loop spans 13 amino acids. CDR3 sequence reads: CASSQAGTDGYTF. The CDR3 region has the DNA TGTGCCAGCAGCCAGGCGGGGACGGACGGCTACACCTTC.

The chain joins TRBV5-1 to TRBJ2-7; 8 bases fit TRBD2. This CDR3 is 14 amino acids long. CDR1 SGHRS and CDR2 YFSETQ come from the germline V gene. V lost 3 bases and J lost 4; bases outside the gene matches: 6. The CDR3 sequence: CASSSSSGSYEQYF. The DNA for the CDR3 is TGCGCCAGCAGCTCCTCAAGCGGGAGTTACGAGCAGTACTTC.

This clone was counted a few times. The rearrangement uses TRBV7-9 and TRBJ1-2; D is possibly TRBD1 (6 bases). Germline loops: CDR1 SEHNR, CDR2 FQNEAQ (reference sequence). The CDR3 runs to 17 residues. The V end was cut by 5 bases, the J end by 6 bases, with 25 bases between. The CDR3 here is CASSPTFRQGPEDGYTF. The CDR3 DNA reads as TGTGCCAGCAGCCCCACTTTTCGGCAGGGGCCCGAGGATGGCTACACCTTC.